This T cell receptor beta chain was profiled in a study of shared clonotypes between healthy human individuals. Study-wide background: CD8 memory received one plate per donor, CD8 naive two, CD4 memory three and CD4 naive three. Findings and limits, study-wide: An expected dependence of interdonor clonotype sharing on sequencing depth was noted.

With regard to this clone: Its specificity is unknown.

The donors were all Caucasian adults (living in Nashville, Tennessee). This CDR3 is built from 18 residues. Deletions cut 1 base from V and 1 base from J, with 14 bases between. In germline, CDR1 is SGHDN, CDR2 FVKESK. It was at deep level that the assay was run. Using immunoSEQ multiplex PCR, the repertoire was profiled, and TCRdb retains in-frame clones only, with some absent. The sample lists a few million clones, roughly 95% occurring once. The receptor was derived from a young man in good health. The chain uses TRBV14 and TRBJ2-6; D may match TRBD1 or TRBD2 (5 bases each). Input material: naive CD4+ T cells sorted from blood. Subset in this sample: CD45RA+ positively selected. CDR3 amino acids: CASSQVSGTLSGANVLTF. CDR3 coding DNA: TGTGCCAGCAGCCAAGTCTCGGGGACGTTGTCTGGGGCCAACGTCCTGACTTTC.